This TCR beta chain was observed in a study of post-analysis software for immune sequencing data. Study observations and caveats: By F measure, samples from a shared preparation batch strongly co-clustered. The study found TRBV5-6, TRBV5-1 and TRBV20-1 among a handful of TRBV segments more frequent in patients than controls. The study found significantly lower normalized Chao1 diversity in multiple sclerosis patients than in controls.

The CDR3 runs to 14 residues. Germline V gene sequence: CDR1 SGDLS, CDR2 YYNGEE. Concerning this clonotype: The target antigen is unknown. The junction does not match germline at one end; this may be a read error.

The TCR beta cDNA libraries carried unique molecular identifiers. TCRdb fed the PCR reads into MiXCR, producing one record per CDR3 protein. The sample has 650,000 to 850,000 distinct CDR3 sequences, about half seen once; the top ten hold approximately 4.4%. The sample taken for sequencing was blood. This TCR came from a girl aged 5-17 years with multiple sclerosis. J is TRBJ2-1 and V is TRBV9, with D possibly matching TRBD2 (5 bases). The CDR3: CTSSVVLEGNEQFF. As DNA, the CDR3 is TGTACCAGCAGCGTAGTATTAGAGGGTAACGAGCAGTTCTTC.